Below, 30 T cell receptor beta chains from the same sample are listed, as sequenced in a study of T-cell reconstitution after alpha-beta-depleted transplantation in children (TCRdb year 2016). To prepare the library, PCR was applied. Sequencing was performed on an Illumina HiSeq 2500. TCR library preparation used molecular barcoding, with unique molecular identifiers applied to normalize quantification of the TCRbeta repertoire. TCRdb reprocessing: public reads trimmed at Q25 with fastp, clones called with MiXCR, in-frame beta chains kept. Rows are combined by CDR3 protein, so each entry shows the most common genes and DNA. The sample profile shows 490,000 or so distinct CDR3 sequences; roughly a tenth of them were found once. The ten largest clones capture 2% of the sample. Taken with the paper, the label for treatment or condition translates to: allogeneic hematopoietic cell transplantation with graft depleted of TCRalphabeta T cells and CD19 B cells.

Sample: PBMCs, taken before TCRalphabeta/CD19-depleted stem cell transplant. All receptors come from a child aged 2-15 years with inherited bone marrow failure, due to receive a stem cell transplant.

This clonotype was observed at least ten times. The chain combines TRBV6-2 or TRBV6-3 with TRBJ2-1; the match to TRBD1 covers 9 bases. The CDR3 has 15 amino acids. Losses at the gene ends were 8 bases for V and 2 bases for J; bases not matched to a gene: 7. Germline CDR1 and CDR2: MNHEY and SVGEGT. The CDR3 DNA is TGTGCCAGCCTCAGCCGGACAGGGGCCTACAATGAGCAGTTCTTC. This sequence encodes CASLSRTGAYNEQFF.

This clonotype was recorded many times. The V call is TRBV4-2, the J call TRBJ2-1; a weak D match, TRBD1 (6 bases). CDR3 length: 17 amino acids. Germline assignment: CDR1 LGHNA and CDR2 YNFKEQ. V lost 0 bases, J lost 0 bases, and 12 bases lay in between. CDR3: CASSQDQGTISYNEQFF. DNA for the CDR3: TGTGCCAGCAGCCAAGACCAGGGGACCATCTCCTACAATGAGCAGTTCTTC.

This clonotype was counted at least ten times. This chain uses TRBV12-3 or TRBV12-4 with TRBJ2-1; D not certain. Trimming cost V 2 bases and J 0 bases, with 8 bases left between them. The CDR3 length is 15 residues. The CDR3 is CASSLFLRSYNEQFF. DNA for the CDR3: TGTGCCAGCAGTTTATTCCTACGCTCCTACAATGAGCAGTTCTTC.

At least ten counts were recorded for this clonotype. The rearrangement links TRBV2 to TRBJ2-1, with TRBD2 matching over 8 bases. The germline CDR1 and CDR2 sequences are SNHLY and FYNNEI. J gave up 4 bases and V 2 bases, and 4 bases lay outside the gene matches. CDR3 length equals 15 residues. CDR3 nucleotides: TGTGCCAGCAGTGAACAGGCGGGAGGATACAATGAGCAGTTCTTC. Protein: CASSEQAGGYNEQFF.

The sample holds a few counts of this clonotype. The CDR3, as DNA: TGTGCCAGCAGCCTGACTAGCGGGAGGTGGACCCAGTACTTC. Translated, it gives CASSLTSGRWTQYF. The genes are TRBV12-3 or TRBV12-4 and TRBJ2-5; the match to TRBD2 covers 13 bases. This CDR3 region has 14 residues. V dropped 6 bases and J dropped 7; count of bases not matched to a gene: 5.

This clonotype was found many times. V and J are TRBV20-1 and TRBJ1-4, with D possibly TRBD1 on 6 matching bases. Germline CDR1 reads DFQATT; CDR2 reads SNEGSKA (reference sequence). Deletions cut 3 bases from V and 0 bases from J, with 8 bases between. CDR3 length: 14 amino acids. The CDR3 nucleotides read TGCAGTGCTAGGGAGGGGGCAACTAATGAAAAACTGTTTTTT. Protein sequence: CSAREGATNEKLFF.

In its sample, this clonotype was seen a few times. The gene calls are TRBV4-3 and TRBJ1-1; D might be TRBD1 (5 bases). The V gene's germline CDR1 is LGHNA and CDR2 YSLEER. The CDR3 consists of 15 residues. V was cut by 0 bases and J by 4 bases, with 12 bases left in between. CDR3 loop: CASSQDQEGSTEAFF. Written as DNA, the CDR3 is TGCGCCAGCAGCCAAGATCAGGAGGGGAGCACTGAAGCTTTCTTT.

The gene calls are TRBV6-5 and TRBJ1-3; D unclear. The CDR3 loop spans 13 amino acids. The ends were cut back, 4 bases at V and 4 bases at J, with 8 bases in the middle. Germline lookup yields CDR1 MNHEY and CDR2 SVGAGI. The CDR3, as DNA: TGTGCCAGCAGTTCGCTCAGGGGAAACACCATATATTTT. This encodes CASSSLRGNTIYF.

This clonotype was seen many times. This rearrangement joins TRBV19 to TRBJ2-7, with 7 bases lining up with TRBD1. The V gene end was trimmed by 6 bases and the J gene end by 3 bases; junction bases not matched to a gene: 5. The CDR3 runs to 13 residues. Germline values: CDR1 LNHDA, CDR2 SQIVND (reference sequence). For the CDR3, the DNA is TGTGCCAGTAGATTGGGACAGATCTACGAGCAGTACTTC. It specifies CASRLGQIYEQYF.

This clonotype was detected only a few times. The chain joins TRBV20-1 to TRBJ2-1; D gene ambiguous. CDR1 is DFQATT and CDR2 is SNEGSKA in the germline V gene (reference sequence). This CDR3 comprises 13 residues. V was shortened by 3 bases and J by 6 bases, with 12 bases between the two germline ends. CDR3 coding DNA: TGCAGTGCTAGGAAAGACTGGGTCAATGAGCAGTTCTTC. It translates to CSARKDWVNEQFF.

In this sample, this clonotype turned up a few times. The gene calls are TRBV19 and TRBJ2-2, with 8 nucleotides matching TRBD2. With 4 bases clipped from V and 0 bases from J, the junction kept 4 bases outside the gene matches. CDR3 length: 16 amino acids. Germline assignment: CDR1 LNHDA and CDR2 SQIVND (reference sequence). The DNA of the CDR3 is TGTGCCAGTAGTACCGGGACTAGGGCGAACACCGGGGAGCTGTTTTTT. This gives the protein CASSTGTRANTGELFF.

There are many counts of this clonotype. The V gene is TRBV6-1, the J gene TRBJ2-6; D gene ambiguous. CDR1 and CDR2 from the germline V gene are MNHNS and SASEGT. The CDR3 is 14 amino acids. Trimming cost V 10 bases and J 4 bases, with 14 bases left between them. The CDR3 nucleotides read TGTGCCACCCTCGAGATGGCCGGGGCCAACGTCCTGACTTTC. This encodes CATLEMAGANVLTF.

There are many counts of this clonotype. DNA of the CDR3: TGTGCCATCAGTGAGCTACCACAGACTAGGGGTGAGACGCAGTATTTT. Its protein product is CAISELPQTRGETQYF. The J gene is TRBJ2-3, the V gene TRBV10-3; D may be TRBD2 (6 bases). Germline V gene data show CDR1 as ENHRY and CDR2 as SYGVKD. This CDR3 has 16 amino acids. The V gene lost 2 bases and the J gene lost 9 bases, with 21 bases spanning the gap.

The sample holds one count of this clonotype. This may come from a read error, since a much larger clone is one base off. The J gene is TRBJ1-1, the V gene TRBV11-2, with D hard to call. This CDR3 has 16 amino acids. CDR1 SGHAT and CDR2 FQNNGV come from the germline V gene. This CDR3 reads CASSLIGSRLNTEDFF. CDR3 bases: TGTGCCAGCAGCTTAATCGGGTCTAGGTTGAACACTGAAGATTTCTTT. Using reference TRBV11-2 and TRBJ1-1 for the parts outside the CDR3, the full variable domain is EAGVAQSPRYKIIEKRQSVAFWCNPISGHATLYWYQQILGQGPKLLIQFQNNGVVDDSQLPKDRFSAERLKGVDSTLKIQPAKLEDSAVYLCASSLIGSRLNTEDFFGQGTRLTVV.

This chain uses TRBV6-1 with TRBJ2-1; the D is unclear. Per germline, CDR1 MNHNS and CDR2 SASEGT. Trimming took off 4 bases at V and 7 bases at J, with 11 bases between the two ends. CDR3 length: 13 residues. CDR3 amino acids: CASSVGSTNEQFF. CDR3 coding DNA: TGTGCCAGCAGTGTAGGTAGTACTAATGAGCAGTTCTTC.

This clonotype was counted many times. This sequence joins TRBV5-1 and TRBJ2-3, with 8 bases matching TRBD1. CDR3 length equals 14 residues. The ends lost 4 bases at V and 8 bases at J; junction bases unmatched: 9. Germline CDR1 and CDR2: SGHRS and YFSETQ. In DNA form, the CDR3 reads TGCGCCAGCAGCCCGGACAGGGACGATGGTACGCAGTATTTT. It specifies CASSPDRDDGTQYF.

This clonotype occurred many times. The genes are TRBV12-3 or TRBV12-4 and TRBJ2-5; D gene unclear. V lost 5 bases to trimming and J lost 5 bases, with 12 bases between them. The CDR3 sequence is 13 residues long. CDR3: CASSDHSGETQYF. Written as DNA, the CDR3 is TGTGCCAGCAGTGATCACTCTGGGGAGACCCAGTACTTC.

A remark on this clonotype: A much larger clone differs by one base, so this may be a read error. The chain recombines TRBV20-1 with TRBJ2-7; D not resolved. The CDR3 is 12 residues long. Germline loops: CDR1 DFQATT, CDR2 SNEGSKA (reference sequence). Trimming removed 1 base from V and 3 bases from J, with 7 bases in between. The CDR3 DNA is TGCAGTGCTAGAGCAGTGGTCTACGAGCAGTACTTC. It specifies CSARAVVYEQYF.

This clonotype was counted ten times or more. The V and J genes are TRBV27 and TRBJ2-1; possible D gene TRBD2, 5 bases. The CDR3 length is 13 residues. V was trimmed by 1 base and J by 9 bases, leaving 10 bases between them. The germline V gene encodes CDR1 MNHEY and CDR2 SMNVEV (reference sequence). CDR3 bases: TGTGCCAGCAGTTTATGGGAGTGGAGTGAGCAGTTCTTC. Its protein is CASSLWEWSEQFF.

Many counts were recorded for this clonotype. This chain connects TRBV29-1 to TRBJ2-5; TRBD2 aligns across 9 bases. Germline trimming cut 5 bases from V and 3 bases from J; bases unmatched to any gene: 1. The CDR3 is 12 amino acids. Germline CDR1 and CDR2: SQVTM and ANQGSEA. CDR3 sequence reads: CSVLAGEETQYF. CDR3 nucleotide sequence: TGCAGCGTTTTAGCGGGAGAAGAGACCCAGTACTTC.

This clonotype has ten or more counts. The chain carries TRBV4-2 and TRBJ2-2, with 8 bases matching TRBD2. This CDR3 is 14 amino acids long. The ends lost 5 bases at V and 9 bases at J; junction bases unmatched: 8. Germline lookup yields CDR1 LGHNA and CDR2 YNFKEQ. CDR3 in amino acids: CASSKGLVNRELFF. The CDR3 DNA reads as TGTGCCAGCAGCAAGGGACTAGTTAACCGGGAGCTGTTTTTT.

This clonotype was picked up many times. The chain carries TRBV27 and TRBJ1-1; D ambiguous. The CDR3 has 15 amino acids. The V gene's germline CDR1 is MNHEY and CDR2 SMNVEV (reference sequence). Trimming removed 7 bases at V and 0 bases at J, with 15 bases between. The CDR3 region has the DNA TGTGCCAGCACTCCCTCCGGAACCCTGAACACTGAAGCTTTCTTT. Amino acids: CASTPSGTLNTEAFF.

This clonotype was observed many times. The V gene is TRBV19, the J gene TRBJ2-7; 8 bases map to TRBD1. The CDR3 covers 13 residues. Germline V lookup: CDR1 LNHDA, CDR2 SQIVND (reference sequence). The V and J ends lost 7 bases and 5 bases, in that order; junction bases with no gene match: 7. The CDR3 DNA reads TGTGCCAGTACTCGGACAGGGAACAACGAGCAGTACTTC. Translated: CASTRTGNNEQYF.

Of note for this clonotype: This may be a read error, as it is one base from a much larger clone. This chain connects TRBV15 to TRBJ2-3, with TRBD1 as a possible D gene (6 bases). This CDR3 spans 12 amino acids. Germline-derived CDR1 and CDR2 are LNHNV and YYDKDF (reference sequence). The CDR3 loop reads CATGRVQNTQYF. The CDR3 coding sequence is TGTGCGACAGGCAGGGTTCAAAATACGCAGTATTTT.

The table lists this clonotype with many counts. CDR3 sequence: CSVAGTSGRLGNEQFF. CDR3 nucleotide sequence: TGCAGCGTCGCCGGGACTAGCGGGAGATTAGGGAATGAGCAGTTCTTC. J is TRBJ2-1 and V is TRBV29-1; 14 nucleotides align to TRBD2. The V gene's germline CDR1 is SQVTM and CDR2 ANQGSEA. The CDR3 has 16 amino acids. The V gene end was trimmed by 6 bases and the J gene end by 7 bases; junction bases not matched to a gene: 11.

In this sample, this clonotype turned up many times. V and J are TRBV12-3 or TRBV12-4 and TRBJ2-7; TRBD1 matches 11 bases. The CDR3 is made up of 15 amino acids. Trimming took 7 bases from V and 3 from J; bases not matched to a gene: 8. CDR3 in DNA: TGTGCCAGCACGGGATGGGGGACAGGGGGCTACGAGCAGTACTTC. Translating gives CASTGWGTGGYEQYF.

This clonotype was found many times. J is TRBJ2-7 and V is TRBV29-1; 7 nucleotides agree with TRBD1. CDR1 is SQVTM, CDR2 ANQGSEA, per germline. The CDR3 loop spans 13 amino acids. The V gene end was trimmed by 3 bases and the J gene end by 0 bases; junction bases not matched to a gene: 2. CDR3 sequence reads: CSVEDRSSYEQYF. CDR3 coding DNA: TGCAGCGTTGAGGACAGGAGCTCCTACGAGCAGTACTTC.

This chain links TRBV20-1 with TRBJ2-3; no reliable D call. The V end was cut by 0 bases, the J end by 3 bases, with 10 bases between. The CDR3 is made up of 14 amino acids. Germline lookup yields CDR1 DFQATT and CDR2 SNEGSKA (reference sequence). CDR3 DNA sequence: TGCAGTGCTAGAGATCAGCACAGAACAGATACGCAGTATTTT. Its translation: CSARDQHRTDTQYF.

The table lists this clonotype with many counts. V usage is TRBV20-1 and J usage is TRBJ2-1; 8 nucleotides align to TRBD2. The CDR3 extends over 14 amino acids. The germline gives CDR1 DFQATT, CDR2 SNEGSKA (reference sequence). Trimming at V came to 6 bases and at J to 3 bases, leaving 7 bases not matched to a gene. The CDR3 region has the DNA TGCAGTGCAACGGATCGGGAGGGCTACAATGAGCAGTTCTTC. It yields the protein CSATDREGYNEQFF.

DNA for the CDR3: TGCGCCAGCAGCCAAGAATTCCCGGGACAGGACTACGAGCAGTACTTC. Amino acid sequence: CASSQEFPGQDYEQYF. The chain uses TRBV4-1 and TRBJ2-7, with TRBD1 matching 8 bases. The germline V gene encodes CDR1 MGHRA and CDR2 YSYEKL. V shed 0 bases and J 3 bases; nucleotides not matched to a gene: 7. The CDR3 covers 16 residues.